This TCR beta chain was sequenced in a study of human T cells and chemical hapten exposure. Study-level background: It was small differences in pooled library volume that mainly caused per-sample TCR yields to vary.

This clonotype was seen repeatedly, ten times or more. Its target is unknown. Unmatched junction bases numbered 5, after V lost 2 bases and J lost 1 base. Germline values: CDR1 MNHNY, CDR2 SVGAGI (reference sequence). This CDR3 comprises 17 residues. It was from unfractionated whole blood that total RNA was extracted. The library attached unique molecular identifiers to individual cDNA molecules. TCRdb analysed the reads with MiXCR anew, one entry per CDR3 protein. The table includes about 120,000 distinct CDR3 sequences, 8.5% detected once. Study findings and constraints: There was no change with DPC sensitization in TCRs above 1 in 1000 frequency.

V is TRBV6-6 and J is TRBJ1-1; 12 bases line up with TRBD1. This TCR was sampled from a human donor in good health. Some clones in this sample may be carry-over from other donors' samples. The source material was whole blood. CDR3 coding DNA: TGTGCCAGCAGTTACCCGGGGACAGGGGGCGGGAACACTGAAGCTTTCTTT. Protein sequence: CASSYPGTGGGNTEAFF.